This entry lists 23 T cell receptor beta chains sequenced from one sample in a study of tumor-infiltrating lymphocytes in primary liver carcinoma. Extraction also yielded germline DNA, while blood RNA was obtained from unsorted whole blood. TCR beta cDNA was made from approximately 540 ng total RNA with a constant-region primer. ARM-PCR was slightly modified, and three nested multiplex PCR rounds with it gave rise to the TCR beta libraries. The opening two PCR rounds, 10 cycles each, paired TRBV1-TRBV30 forward primers with a C-beta reverse primer. A single record per CDR3 protein comes from TCRdb applying MiXCR to the multiplex PCR reads. The data contain about 180,000 distinct CDR3 sequences, 60% of them singletons. The sample comprised peripheral blood. These receptors all stem from a man aged 35 to 55 with primary liver carcinoma and hepatitis B virus infection.

This rearrangement joins TRBV11-2 to TRBJ2-3; TRBD2 agrees at 8 bases. Losses at the gene ends were 0 bases for V and 3 bases for J; bases not matched to a gene: 8. The germline CDR1 and CDR2 sequences are SGHAT and FQNNGV. The CDR3 is 17 amino acids. The CDR3 nucleotides read TGTGCCAGCAGCTTAGAGCCGTGGCGGGAGGAGACAGATACGCAGTATTTT. Translating gives CASSLEPWREETDTQYF.

This clonotype was seen a handful of times. The J gene is TRBJ1-1, the V gene TRBV6-5, with 9 nucleotides matching TRBD1. The CDR3 contains 14 residues. CDR1 and CDR2 (germline): MNHEY, SVGAGI. With 6 bases clipped from V and 3 bases from J, the junction kept 5 bases outside the gene matches. CDR3 protein: CASRQGATDTEAFF. CDR3 nucleotide sequence: TGTGCCAGCAGACAGGGGGCTACGGACACTGAAGCTTTCTTT.

This chain joins TRBV28 and TRBJ2-2, with D maybe TRBD2 (5 bases). V was trimmed by 8 bases and J by 0 bases, leaving 10 bases between them. The CDR3 is made up of 14 amino acids. The germline V gene has CDR1 MDHEN and CDR2 SYDVKM. In nucleotides, the CDR3 is TGTGCCAGCCCGGACTGGGCGAACACCGGGGAGCTGTTTTTT. It codes for CASPDWANTGELFF.

Turning to this clonotype: The conserved closing phenylalanine or tryptophan is absent in this CDR3, likely reflecting a read error. The chain links TRBV11-2 to TRBJ2-7, with a weak D call TRBD1 (5 bases). CDR1 and CDR2 (germline): SGHAT, FQNNGV. Trimming removed 7 bases from V and 6 bases from J, with 13 bases in between. The CDR3 runs to 12 residues. CDR3 sequence (DNA): TGTGCCAGCAACAACCAGGGATTCGAGCAGTACCTC. It codes for CASNNQGFEQYL.

The gene calls are TRBV24-1 and TRBJ2-5, with 9 bases matching TRBD2. The J segment lost 4 bases and the V segment lost 7 bases, leaving 9 bases of the junction unmatched. CDR1 and CDR2 (germline): KGHDR, SFDVKD. There are 15 residues in the CDR3. CDR3 region: CATSEGTSLRETQYF. The DNA for the CDR3 is TGTGCCACCAGCGAAGGGACTAGCCTTCGAGAGACCCAGTACTTC.

This clonotype came up once. The chain is built from TRBV11-2 and TRBJ2-3; D call uncertain. Trimming removed 5 bases from V and 6 bases from J, with 15 bases in between. Germline V lookup: CDR1 SGHAT, CDR2 FQNNGV. The CDR3 is 14 amino acids. CDR3 sequence (DNA): TGTGCCAGCAGCCCATTTCAGATGCCGGATACGCAGTATTTT. This translates into CASSPFQMPDTQYF.

The chain recombines TRBV6-5 with TRBJ1-4; TRBD1 aligns across 8 bases. Germline V CDR1 and CDR2: MNHEY, SVGAGI. The CDR3 length is 14 residues. The V and J ends lost 8 bases and 5 bases, in that order; junction bases with no gene match: 7. The CDR3 sequence: CASGRGQGNEKLFF. In nucleotides, the CDR3 is TGTGCCAGCGGAAGAGGACAGGGAAATGAAAAACTGTTTTTT.

This clonotype is medium-sized within its sample. This chain connects TRBV11-2 to TRBJ2-3; D possibly uses TRBD1 or TRBD2 (6 bases each). Germline values: CDR1 SGHAT, CDR2 FQNNGV. The CDR3 is 16 residues long. V lost 0 bases and J 2 bases, leaving 12 bases between the germline ends. The CDR3 here is CASSLDVGGLTDTQYF. CDR3 bases: TGTGCCAGCAGCTTAGATGTGGGGGGCCTCACAGATACGCAGTATTTT.

The chain couples TRBV5-5 to TRBJ1-1; no clear D gene. The CDR3 runs to 14 residues. Trimming took off 2 bases at V and 2 bases at J, with 10 bases between the two ends. Germline CDR1 and CDR2: SGHKS and YYEKEE (reference sequence). In DNA form, the CDR3 reads TGTGCCAGCAGCTTACAAGATAGAAACACTGAAGCTTTCTTT. Protein product: CASSLQDRNTEAFF. Full variable domain (missing parts from reference TRBV5-5 and TRBJ1-1): DAGVTQSPTHLIKTRGQQVTLRCSPISGHKSVSWYQQVLGQGPQFIFQYYEKEERGRGNFPDRFSARQFPNYSSELNVNALLLGDSALYLCASSLQDRNTEAFFGQGTRLTVV.

This chain connects TRBV10-3 to TRBJ2-1, with D tentatively TRBD2 (5 bases). Germline values: CDR1 ENHRY, CDR2 SYGVKD. Trimming took 11 bases from V and 9 from J, leaving 14 bases between them. CDR3 size: 11 residues. CDR3 DNA sequence: TGTGCCCCTCCTTTGAGCGGTGAGCAGTTCTTC. It specifies CAPPLSGEQFF.

The chain couples TRBV12-3 or TRBV12-4 to TRBJ2-7, with D possibly being TRBD2 (7 bases). This CDR3 has 14 amino acids. V was cut by 6 bases and J by 0 bases, with 12 bases left in between. The CDR3 loop is CASRMGGPSYEQYF. CDR3 in DNA: TGTGCCAGCAGAATGGGGGGGCCCTCCTACGAGCAGTACTTC.

In its sample, this clonotype was seen many times. This chain connects TRBV11-1 to TRBJ2-7; 7 bases agree with TRBD1. The CDR3 has 14 amino acids. V dropped 3 bases and J dropped 3; count of bases not matched to a gene: 5. Germline CDR1 and CDR2: SGHAT and FQDESV (reference sequence). This CDR3 reads CASSLDRSLYEQYF. The CDR3 DNA is TGTGCCAGCAGCTTGGACAGGAGCCTCTACGAGCAGTACTTC.

This rearrangement joins TRBV4-1 to TRBJ1-2, with a possible D match to TRBD1 (5 bases). The CDR3 spans 14 residues. The V end was cut by 1 base, the J end by 0 bases, with 6 bases between. The germline V gene encodes CDR1 MGHRA and CDR2 YSYEKL. The CDR3 bases are TGCGCCAGCAGCCAAGGGGACGCTAACTATGGCTACACCTTC. This translates into CASSQGDANYGYTF.

This chain links TRBV7-9 with TRBJ2-7, with 12 bases identical to TRBD2. The trim removed 5 bases at V and 7 bases at J, leaving 6 bases unmatched. The CDR3 consists of 14 residues. Per the germline V gene, CDR1 is SEHNR and CDR2 is FQNEAQ (reference sequence). The CDR3 region has the DNA TGTGCCAGCAGCCAGACTAGCGGGAGTGGGGAGCAGTACTTC. It codes for CASSQTSGSGEQYF.

The genes are TRBV5-4 and TRBJ1-2; TRBD1 matches 9 bases. V lost 2 bases to trimming and J lost 4 bases; unmatched junction nucleotides: 3. This CDR3 region has 14 residues. Germline lookup yields CDR1 SGHNT and CDR2 YYREEE (reference sequence). CDR3 bases: TGTGCCAGCAGCTTCCGGGACAGGGCCTATGGCTACACCTTC. Amino acid sequence: CASSFRDRAYGYTF. Full variable domain (missing parts from reference TRBV5-4 and TRBJ1-2): ETGVTQSPTHLIKTRGQQVTLRCSSQSGHNTVSWYQQALGQGPQFIFQYYREEENGRGNFPPRFSGLQFPNYSSELNVNALELDDSALYLCASSFRDRAYGYTFGSGTRLTVV.

In regard to this clonotype: This may stem from a read error, because a much larger clone lies one nucleotide away. The rearrangement links TRBV11-2 to TRBJ2-3, with 15 bases aligning to TRBD2. V lost 3 bases and J lost 3; bases outside the gene matches: 10. The CDR3 runs to 19 residues. Per germline, CDR1 SGHAT and CDR2 FQNNGV. The CDR3 region is CASSFSCRTSGRATDTQYF. CDR3 DNA sequence: TGTGCCAGCAGCTTCTCTTGCAGGACTAGCGGGAGGGCAACAGATACGCAGTATTTT. Using reference TRBV11-2 and TRBJ2-3 for the parts outside the CDR3, the full variable domain is EAGVAQSPRYKIIEKRQSVAFWCNPISGHATLYWYQQILGQGPKLLIQFQNNGVVDDSQLPKDRFSAERLKGVDSTLKIQPAKLEDSAVYLCASSFSCRTSGRATDTQYFGPGTRLTVL.

Turning to this clonotype: Germline is not matched at one junction end, which may reflect a read error. J is TRBJ2-6 and V is TRBV29-1, with 7 bases aligning to TRBD1. Germline V gene lookup returns CDR1 SQVTM and CDR2 ANQGSEA. The length of the CDR3 is 18 residues. In nucleotides, the CDR3 is TGCACCGTTGAAGAAGCCCGACCAAGGGGGCCTGGGGCCAACGTCCTGACTTTC. Translated: CTVEEARPRGPGANVLTF.

The table lists this clonotype with a few counts. The chain has TRBV6-2 or TRBV6-3 and TRBJ2-1, with 7 bases aligning to TRBD1. This CDR3 spans 15 amino acids. Germline lookup yields CDR1 MNHEY and CDR2 SVGEGT. V was clipped by 9 bases and J by 0 bases; unmatched bases: 8. This CDR3 is CASRQGLSSYNEQFF. In DNA form, the CDR3 reads TGTGCCAGTAGACAGGGCCTGAGCTCCTACAATGAGCAGTTCTTC.

Comment on this clonotype: Without the conserved terminal phenylalanine or tryptophan, this CDR3 likely stems from a read error. The gene calls are TRBV11-2 and TRBJ2-1, with D uncertain. Germline loops: CDR1 SGHAT, CDR2 FQNNGV. CDR3 length: 13 residues. The CDR3 bases are TGTGCCAGCAGGTTAGGAACGTACAATGAGCAGTTCTTA. Encoded protein: CASRLGTYNEQFL.

V usage is TRBV4-1 and J usage is TRBJ2-1; D unclear. The CDR3 has 15 amino acids. The V and J ends lost 0 bases and 1 base respectively, with 7 bases between them. The germline V gene encodes CDR1 MGHRA and CDR2 YSYEKL. CDR3 DNA sequence: TGCGCCAGCAGCCAAGAAGACGGATCCTACAATGAGCAGTTCTTC. Encoded protein: CASSQEDGSYNEQFF.

This clonotype was observed a handful of times. V and J are TRBV4-1 and TRBJ2-3, with 7 bases that match TRBD2. The trim removed 4 bases at V and 5 bases at J, leaving 6 bases unmatched. CDR1 and CDR2 from the germline V gene are MGHRA and YSYEKL. The CDR3 covers 14 residues. The CDR3 bases are TGCGCCAGCAGCCTTAGACGGGGGGAAGATACGCAGTATTTT. Protein: CASSLRRGEDTQYF.

CDR3 in amino acids: CASTYGQSTDTQYF. The CDR3 coding sequence is TGTGCCAGCACCTATGGACAGAGCACAGATACGCAGTATTTT. This sequence joins TRBV12-3 or TRBV12-4 and TRBJ2-3, with D maybe TRBD1 (6 bases). Trimming took off 7 bases at V and 0 bases at J, with 11 bases between the two ends. The CDR3 length is 14 residues.

This clonotype was counted only a few times. The chain is built from TRBV4-1 and TRBJ2-7; perhaps TRBD2 as D (6 bases). In germline, CDR1 is MGHRA, CDR2 YSYEKL. The CDR3 has 15 amino acids. Trimming stripped 0 bases from V and 7 bases from J, with 16 bases between. CDR3 region: CASSQDFPPSGEQYF. The CDR3 nucleotides read TGCGCCAGCAGCCAAGATTTCCCTCCCAGCGGGGAGCAGTACTTC.